Presented here are 30 T cell receptor beta chains from one specimen sequenced in a study of blood T cell repertoires in COVID-19. Method: immunoSEQ multiplex PCR; TCRdb's copy keeps in-frame clones and lacks some. The table lists approximately 56,000 clones, roughly 89% of them singletons. The material sequenced was peripheral blood. The origin of the receptors is a woman aged 60-75 years with COVID-19, enrolled during active disease.

The chain carries TRBV3-1 (or the pseudogene TRBV3-2) and TRBJ2-7; 10 bases line up with TRBD2. In germline, CDR1 is LGHDT, CDR2 YNNKEL (reference sequence). The CDR3 runs 16 residues. Trimming took 5 bases from V and 4 from J; bases not matched to a gene: 11. Here the CDR3 reads CASSGGLARAAYEQYF. Here the CDR3 DNA reads TGTGCCAGCAGCGGGGGACTAGCGAGAGCGGCGTACGAGCAGTACTTC.

V gene TRBV10-1 combines with J gene TRBJ2-2, with 8 nucleotides matching TRBD1. The CDR3 totals 15 residues. V dropped 2 bases and J dropped 5; count of bases not matched to a gene: 4. Germline V gene sequence: CDR1 WNHNN, CDR2 SYGVQD (reference sequence). In DNA, the CDR3 is TGCGCCAGCAGTGAGCAGGGGGCAACAACCGGGGAGCTGTTTTTT. Its translation is CASSEQGATTGELFF.

This chain joins TRBV11-1 and TRBJ2-3, with a possible D match to TRBD2 (6 bases). The CDR3 length is 15 residues. Germline CDR1 and CDR2: SGHAT and FQDESV (reference sequence). Trimming took off 5 bases at V and 6 bases at J, with 18 bases between the two ends. CDR3 DNA: TGTGCCAGCAGCATGACCGGGACTGGGCTTGATACGCAGTATTTT. This encodes CASSMTGTGLDTQYF.

This clone has only a few counts. This chain links TRBV15 with TRBJ1-1, with D possibly being TRBD1 (5 bases). V was shortened by 0 bases and J by 10 bases, with 15 bases between the two germline ends. From germline, CDR1 is LNHNV and CDR2 YYDKDF (reference sequence). CDR3 length equals 14 residues. This CDR3 is CATSRDGGRSAAFF. The DNA for the CDR3 is TGTGCCACCAGCAGAGATGGGGGGAGGTCGGCAGCTTTCTTT.

The chain is built from TRBV6-2 or TRBV6-3 and TRBJ2-7, with 9 nucleotides matching TRBD2. Germline V lookup: CDR1 MNHEY, CDR2 SVGEGT. After removal of 5 bases from V and 6 bases from J, the junction contained 8 bases not matched to a gene. The CDR3 loop spans 14 amino acids. As DNA, the CDR3 is TGTGCCAGCAGTAGAAGCGGGGGGTTGGGCGAGCAGTACTTC. The encoded protein is CASSRSGGLGEQYF.

This clone is a singleton in its sample. V gene TRBV5-1 combines with J gene TRBJ1-1, with TRBD1 identical over 9 bases. This CDR3 is 15 amino acids long. Germline CDR1 is SGHRS and CDR2 is YFSETQ. V was clipped by 3 bases and J by 5 bases; unmatched bases: 8. CDR3 protein: CASSWGTGRKTEAFF. CDR3 nucleotides: TGCGCCAGCAGCTGGGGGACAGGGCGAAAAACTGAAGCTTTCTTT.

The chain links TRBV12-3 or TRBV12-4 to TRBJ2-1; D is perhaps TRBD2 (6 bases). Trimming cost V 3 bases and J 4 bases, with 7 bases left between them. The length of the CDR3 is 13 residues. As DNA, the CDR3 is TGTGCCAGCAGTTTGGGACTTTACAATGAGCAGTTCTTC. It yields the protein CASSLGLYNEQFF.

This chain connects TRBV2 to TRBJ1-5, with a possible D match to TRBD1 (6 bases). The germline V gene has CDR1 SNHLY and CDR2 FYNNEI. Trimming stripped 4 bases from V and 6 bases from J, with 13 bases between. This CDR3 comprises 14 residues. This chain's CDR3 is CASSVTGFFQPQHF. In DNA, the CDR3 is TGTGCCAGCAGTGTGACAGGTTTTTTTCAGCCCCAGCATTTT.

The chain has TRBV7-2 and TRBJ2-1, with 11 bases identical to TRBD2. Per the germline V gene, CDR1 is SGHTA and CDR2 is FQGNSA. The CDR3 runs to 16 residues. After removal of 6 bases from V and 7 bases from J, the junction contained 11 bases not matched to a gene. The CDR3 DNA reads as TGTGCCAGCAGGGGCGGGCTAGCGGGAGGAAGAAATGAGCAGTTCTTC. Amino acids: CASRGGLAGGRNEQFF.

The V gene is TRBV12-3 or TRBV12-4, the J gene TRBJ1-5; no definite D call. CDR3 length: 13 residues. V shed 3 bases and J shed 5 bases, with 8 bases lying between them. CDR3 bases: TGTGCCAGCAGTTTGCTATCCGATCAGCCCCAGCATTTT. Amino acid sequence: CASSLLSDQPQHF.

V gene TRBV4-1 combines with J gene TRBJ2-1; 13 bases line up with TRBD2. The CDR3 loop spans 16 amino acids. Unmatched junction bases numbered 8, after V lost 0 bases and J lost 12 bases. The germline V gene has CDR1 MGHRA and CDR2 YSYEKL. CDR3 sequence reads: CASSQEATSGRPPQFF. The CDR3 nucleotides are TGCGCCAGCAGCCAAGAGGCGACTAGCGGGAGGCCTCCGCAGTTCTTC.

This clone was picked up one time. The chain carries TRBV6-2 or TRBV6-3 and TRBJ2-7; D is unresolved. This CDR3 has 13 amino acids. Germline CDR1 and CDR2: MNHEY and SVGEGT. V dropped 5 bases and J dropped 7 bases, with 15 bases sitting between them. Here the CDR3 reads CASSGSLYGEQYF. For the CDR3, the DNA is TGTGCCAGCAGTGGGTCTCTGTACGGGGAGCAGTACTTC.

The chain links TRBV6-5 to TRBJ1-2, with D unclear. There are 13 residues in the CDR3. Germline CDR1 is MNHEY and CDR2 is SVGAGI. Trimming took 5 bases from V and 7 from J, leaving 14 bases between them. The chain's CDR3 is CASSTTYQRGYTF. Written as DNA, the CDR3 is TGTGCCAGCAGTACGACTTATCAGCGTGGCTACACCTTC.

The chain employs TRBV19 and TRBJ2-7, with D perhaps TRBD2 (6 bases). Deletions cut 5 bases from V and 6 bases from J, with 14 bases between. This CDR3 contains 13 residues. Germline loops: CDR1 LNHDA, CDR2 SQIVND (reference sequence). In nucleotides, the CDR3 is TGTGCCAGTAGTTGGGATGGAGGGACCGAGCAGTACTTC. It codes for CASSWDGGTEQYF.

This clone came up once. This sequence joins TRBV6-5 and TRBJ2-7; 9 nucleotides align to TRBD1. CDR1 and CDR2 (germline): MNHEY, SVGAGI. The CDR3 covers 14 residues. J lost 1 base, V lost 6 bases, and 4 bases had no gene match. In DNA form, the CDR3 reads TGTGCCAGCAGCCGGGGGACAGGGTCCTACGAGCAGTACTTC. Translated: CASSRGTGSYEQYF.

The V and J genes are TRBV20-1 and TRBJ2-7, with D maybe TRBD1 (6 bases). Trimming pared 4 bases from V and 10 bases from J, leaving 11 bases between. Germline CDR1 reads DFQATT; CDR2 reads SNEGSKA (reference sequence). The CDR3 is 10 residues long. As DNA, the CDR3 is TGCAGTGCTACAACAGGGAAACAGTACTTC. As protein: CSATTGKQYF.

The V and J genes are TRBV28 and TRBJ2-2; TRBD2 aligns across 10 bases. In germline, CDR1 is MDHEN, CDR2 SYDVKM. V was clipped by 5 bases and J by 7 bases; unmatched bases: 16. There are 18 residues in the CDR3. The CDR3 protein is CASSPASSGSRTSGELFF. DNA for the CDR3: TGTGCCAGCAGTCCCGCGTCTAGCGGGAGTAGAACCAGCGGGGAGCTGTTTTTT.

This clone appeared a single time. V gene TRBV6-5 combines with J gene TRBJ2-1; 10 positions match TRBD1. The CDR3 runs to 14 residues. Germline CDR1 is MNHEY and CDR2 is SVGAGI. The V segment lost 4 bases and the J segment 6 bases; nucleotides outside the gene matches: 3. The CDR3 coding sequence is TGTGCCAGCAGTTTTGGACAGGGGGGCAATGAGCAGTTCTTC. It encodes CASSFGQGGNEQFF.

The chain is built from TRBV4-3 and TRBJ2-3; 8 nucleotides match TRBD2. V was clipped by 5 bases and J by 0 bases; unmatched bases: 7. This CDR3 is built from 16 residues. In germline, CDR1 is LGHNA, CDR2 YSLEER. The CDR3 reads CASSSTAGASTDTQYF. CDR3 DNA sequence: TGCGCCAGCAGCTCCACAGCGGGAGCGAGCACAGATACGCAGTATTTT.

This rearrangement joins TRBV5-1 to TRBJ2-2; no clear D gene. This CDR3 spans 15 amino acids. From germline, CDR1 is SGHRS and CDR2 YFSETQ. Deletions cut 1 base from V and 3 bases from J, with 10 bases between. CDR3 bases: TGCGCCAGCAGCTTGTTTGCGGAAGACACCGGGGAGCTGTTTTTT. Residues: CASSLFAEDTGELFF.

J is TRBJ2-1 and V is TRBV30; 7 bases match TRBD2. The CDR3 extends over 14 amino acids. CDR1 and CDR2 from the germline V gene are GTSNPN and SVGIG (reference sequence). The junction had 8 bases not matched to a gene; V was cut back by 5 bases and J by 4 bases. This CDR3 reads CAWASGAWYNEQFF. Here the CDR3 DNA reads TGTGCCTGGGCGAGCGGGGCCTGGTACAATGAGCAGTTCTTC.

The chain joins TRBV2 to TRBJ1-2, with unresolved D. Germline CDR1 SNHLY, CDR2 FYNNEI. This CDR3 comprises 17 residues. V was shortened by 3 bases and J by 0 bases, with 17 bases between the two germline ends. CDR3 nucleotides: TGTGCCAGCAGTGAGGCAGTGTGGGAGAGCTCTAACTATGGCTACACCTTC. This codes for CASSEAVWESSNYGYTF. Variable domain in full (rest from reference TRBV2 and TRBJ1-2): EPEVTQTPSHQVTQMGQEVILRCVPISNHLYFYWYRQILGQKVEFLVSFYNNEISEKSEIFDDQFSVERPDGSNFTLKIRSTKLEDSAMYFCASSEAVWESSNYGYTFGSGTRLTVV.

The chain carries TRBV10-2 and TRBJ2-5, with 9 nucleotides matching TRBD2. This CDR3 contains 15 residues. Germline CDR1 is WSHSY and CDR2 is SAAADI. Trimming removed 2 bases from V and 1 base from J; junction bases left unmatched: 2. CDR3 in amino acids: CASSEASGTQETQYF. The CDR3 nucleotides are TGCGCCAGCAGTGAGGCTAGCGGGACCCAAGAGACCCAGTACTTC.

The rearrangement uses TRBV7-9 and TRBJ2-7; possibly TRBD2 for D (5 bases). V was cut by 3 bases and J by 3 bases, with 6 bases left in between. In germline, CDR1 is SEHNR, CDR2 FQNEAQ (reference sequence). The CDR3 has 12 amino acids. The CDR3 reads CASSFRDYEQYF. CDR3 bases: TGTGCCAGCAGCTTCCGGGACTACGAGCAGTACTTC.

The rearrangement joins TRBV7-6 to TRBJ2-7, with 9 bases identical to TRBD1. The length of the CDR3 is 15 residues. The germline CDR1 and CDR2 sequences are SGHVS and FNYEAQ. J gave up 5 bases and V 4 bases, and 9 bases lay outside the gene matches. CDR3 loop: CASSSATGGMNEQYF. CDR3 DNA: TGTGCCAGCAGCTCTGCGACAGGGGGTATGAACGAGCAGTACTTC.

This chain links TRBV5-6 with TRBJ2-3, with D possibly matching TRBD1 (6 bases). The CDR3 has 14 amino acids. Per the germline V gene, CDR1 is SGHDT and CDR2 is YYEEEE. V lost 5 bases and J 4 bases, leaving 14 bases between the germline ends. In DNA form, the CDR3 reads TGTGCCAGCAGATCGCGAAAGGGGGCAGATACGCAGTATTTT. Protein sequence: CASRSRKGADTQYF.

V gene TRBV7-9 combines with J gene TRBJ1-5, with TRBD1 matching over 7 bases. Germline V gene sequence: CDR1 SEHNR, CDR2 FQNEAQ (reference sequence). V shed 5 bases and J 0 bases; nucleotides not matched to a gene: 7. The CDR3 is made up of 16 amino acids. The DNA of the CDR3 is TGTGCCAGCAGCGGCACCGGACAGGTTAGCAATCAGCCCCAGCATTTT. Translating gives CASSGTGQVSNQPQHF.

A word on this clone: Other DNA sequences within the sample encode an identical CDR3. The V and J genes are TRBV7-9 and TRBJ1-5, with no clear D. Germline V gene data show CDR1 as SEHNR and CDR2 as FQNEAQ (reference sequence). The CDR3 runs to 13 residues. Deletions cut 1 base from V and 7 bases from J, with 8 bases between. The CDR3 region is CASSLGGDQPQHF. The CDR3 bases are TGTGCCAGCAGCTTAGGGGGAGACCAGCCCCAGCATTTT. The variable domain in full, completed from reference TRBV7-9 and TRBJ1-5, reads DTGVSQNPRHKITKRGQNVTFRCDPISEHNRLYWYRQTLGQGPEFLTYFQNEAQLEKSRLLSDRFSAERPKGSFSTLEIQRTEQGDSAMYLCASSLGGDQPQHFGDGTRLSIL.

The chain is built from TRBV18 and TRBJ2-2; perhaps TRBD1 as D (6 bases). There are 16 residues in the CDR3. Germline V gives CDR1 KGHSH, CDR2 LQKENI. The V end was cut by 1 base, the J end by 0 bases, with 9 bases between. The CDR3 loop is CASSPRGHPNTGELFF. CDR3 coding DNA: TGTGCCAGCTCACCACGGGGACACCCGAACACCGGGGAGCTGTTTTTT. Variable domain in full (rest from reference TRBV18 and TRBJ2-2): NAGVMQNPRHLVRRRGQEARLRCSPMKGHSHVYWYRQLPEEGLKFMVYLQKENIIDESGMPKERFSAEFPKEGPSILRIQQVVRGDSAAYFCASSPRGHPNTGELFFGEGSRLTVL.

The rearrangement links TRBV28 to TRBJ1-6; D ambiguous. V was pared by 3 bases and J by 10 bases, with 7 bases between. The CDR3 runs to 12 residues. The germline gives CDR1 MDHEN, CDR2 SYDVKM. In DNA, the CDR3 is TGTGCCAGCAGTTTCCGGGAATCACCCCTCCACTTT. It codes for CASSFRESPLHF.